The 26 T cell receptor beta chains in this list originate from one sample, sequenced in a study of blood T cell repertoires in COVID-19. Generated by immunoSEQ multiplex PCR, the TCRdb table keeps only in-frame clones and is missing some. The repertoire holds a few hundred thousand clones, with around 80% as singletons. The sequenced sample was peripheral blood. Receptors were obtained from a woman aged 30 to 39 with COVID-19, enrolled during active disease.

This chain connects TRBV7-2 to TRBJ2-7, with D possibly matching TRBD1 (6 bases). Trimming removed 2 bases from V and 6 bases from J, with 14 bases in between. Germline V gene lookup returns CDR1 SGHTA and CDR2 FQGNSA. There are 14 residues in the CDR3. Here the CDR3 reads CASSLKHRVGEQYF. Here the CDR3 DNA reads TGTGCCAGCAGCTTAAAACACAGGGTGGGCGAGCAGTACTTC.

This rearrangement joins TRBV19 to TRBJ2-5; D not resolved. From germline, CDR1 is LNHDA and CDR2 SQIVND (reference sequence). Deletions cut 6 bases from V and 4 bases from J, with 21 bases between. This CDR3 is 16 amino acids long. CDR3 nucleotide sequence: TGTGCCAGTAGACTCACAGTGGCCTCAGCTTTAGAGACCCAGTACTTC. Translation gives CASRLTVASALETQYF.

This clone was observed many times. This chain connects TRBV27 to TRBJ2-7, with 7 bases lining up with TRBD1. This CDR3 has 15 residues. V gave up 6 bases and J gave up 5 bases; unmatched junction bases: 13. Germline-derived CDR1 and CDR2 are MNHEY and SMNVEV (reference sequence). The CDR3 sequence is CASRPRQGFSHEQYF. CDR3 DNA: TGTGCCAGCAGGCCTAGACAGGGTTTTAGCCACGAGCAGTACTTC.

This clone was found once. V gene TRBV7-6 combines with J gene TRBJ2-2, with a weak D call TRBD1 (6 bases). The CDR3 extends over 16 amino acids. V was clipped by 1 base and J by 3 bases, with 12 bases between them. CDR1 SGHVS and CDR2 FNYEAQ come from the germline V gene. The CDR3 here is CASSLVTGSHTGELFF. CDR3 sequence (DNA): TGTGCCAGCAGCTTAGTGACAGGTAGTCACACCGGGGAGCTGTTTTTT.

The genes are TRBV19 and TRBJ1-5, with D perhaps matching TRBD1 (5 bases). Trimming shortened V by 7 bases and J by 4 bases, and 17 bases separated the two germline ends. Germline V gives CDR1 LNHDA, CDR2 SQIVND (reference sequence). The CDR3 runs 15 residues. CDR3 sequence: CASTWVGQGNQPQHF. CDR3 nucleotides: TGTGCCAGTACCTGGGTGGGGCAGGGTAATCAGCCCCAGCATTTT.

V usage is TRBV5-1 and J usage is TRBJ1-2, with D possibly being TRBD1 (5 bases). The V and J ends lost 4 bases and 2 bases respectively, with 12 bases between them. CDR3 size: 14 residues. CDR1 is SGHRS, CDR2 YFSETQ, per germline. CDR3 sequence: CASSDGSGNYGYTF. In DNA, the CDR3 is TGCGCCAGCAGCGATGGGTCAGGGAACTATGGCTACACCTTC. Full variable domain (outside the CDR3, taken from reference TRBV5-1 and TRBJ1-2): KAGVTQTPRYLIKTRGQQVTLSCSPISGHRSVSWYQQTPGQGLQFLFEYFSETQRNKGNFPGRFSGRQFSNSRSEMNVSTLELGDSALYLCASSDGSGNYGYTFGSGTRLTVV.

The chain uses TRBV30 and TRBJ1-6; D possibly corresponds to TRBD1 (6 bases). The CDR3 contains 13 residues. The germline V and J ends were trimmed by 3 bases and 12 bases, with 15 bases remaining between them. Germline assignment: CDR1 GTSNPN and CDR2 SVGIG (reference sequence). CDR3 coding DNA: TGTGCCTGGAGCTTACAGGGAAAGGGACCCCTCCACTTT. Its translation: CAWSLQGKGPLHF.

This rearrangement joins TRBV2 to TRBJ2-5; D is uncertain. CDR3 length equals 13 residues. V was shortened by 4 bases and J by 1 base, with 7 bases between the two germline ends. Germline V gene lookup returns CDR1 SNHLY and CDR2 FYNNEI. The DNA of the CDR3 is TGTGCCAGCAGTGGCCGGGTCCAAGAGACCCAGTACTTC. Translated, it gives CASSGRVQETQYF.

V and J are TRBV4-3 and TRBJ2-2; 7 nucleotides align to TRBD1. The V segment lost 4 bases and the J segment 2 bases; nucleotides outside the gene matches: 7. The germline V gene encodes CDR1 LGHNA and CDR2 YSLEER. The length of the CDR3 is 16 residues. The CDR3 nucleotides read TGCGCCAGCAGCCGGGACAGCGGTATTAACACCGGGGAGCTGTTTTTT. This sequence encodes CASSRDSGINTGELFF.

In DNA form, the CDR3 reads TGTGCCAGCAGTTCACCCCGGCCTACGGGTATCCACGAGCAGTACTTC. Translation gives CASSSPRPTGIHEQYF. The V gene is TRBV28, the J gene TRBJ2-7; D unclear. This CDR3 contains 16 residues. CDR1 and CDR2 from the germline V gene are MDHEN and SYDVKM. Trimming stripped 4 bases from V and 5 bases from J, with 21 bases between.

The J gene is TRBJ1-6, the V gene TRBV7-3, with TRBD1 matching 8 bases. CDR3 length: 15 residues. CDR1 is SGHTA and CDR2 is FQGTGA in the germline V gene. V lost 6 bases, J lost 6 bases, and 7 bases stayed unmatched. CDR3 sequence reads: CASSSGTGPNSPLHF. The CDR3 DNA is TGTGCCAGCAGTTCTGGGACAGGTCCTAATTCACCCCTCCACTTT.

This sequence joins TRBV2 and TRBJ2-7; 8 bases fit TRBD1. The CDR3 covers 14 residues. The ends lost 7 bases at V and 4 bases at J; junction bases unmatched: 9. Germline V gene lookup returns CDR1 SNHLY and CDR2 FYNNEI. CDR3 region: CASTKDREGYEQYF. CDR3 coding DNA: TGTGCCAGCACCAAGGACAGGGAAGGGTACGAGCAGTACTTC.

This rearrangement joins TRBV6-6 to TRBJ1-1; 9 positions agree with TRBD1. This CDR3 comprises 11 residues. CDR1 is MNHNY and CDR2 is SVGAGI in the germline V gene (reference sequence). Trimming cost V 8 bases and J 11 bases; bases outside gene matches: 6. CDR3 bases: TGTGCCAGCTGGACAGGGGAATATGCTTTCTTT. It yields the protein CASWTGEYAFF.

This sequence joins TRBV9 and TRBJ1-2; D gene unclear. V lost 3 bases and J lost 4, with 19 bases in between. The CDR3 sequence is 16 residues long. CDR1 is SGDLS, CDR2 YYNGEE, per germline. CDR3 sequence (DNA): TGTGCCAGCAGCGCAGAAGTAGGTATCGGACTCTATGGCTACACCTTC. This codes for CASSAEVGIGLYGYTF.

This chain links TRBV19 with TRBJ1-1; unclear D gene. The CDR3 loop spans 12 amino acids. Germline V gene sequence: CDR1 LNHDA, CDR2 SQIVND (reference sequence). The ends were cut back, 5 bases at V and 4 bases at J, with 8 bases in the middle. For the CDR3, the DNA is TGTGCCAGTAGTCCGGGAATCACTGAAGCTTTCTTT. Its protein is CASSPGITEAFF.

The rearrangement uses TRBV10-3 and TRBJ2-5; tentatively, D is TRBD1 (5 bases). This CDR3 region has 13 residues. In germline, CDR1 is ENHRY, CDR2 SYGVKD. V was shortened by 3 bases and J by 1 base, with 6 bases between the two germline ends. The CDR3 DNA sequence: TGTGCCATCAGTGACAGGGTCCAAGAGACCCAGTACTTC. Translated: CAISDRVQETQYF.

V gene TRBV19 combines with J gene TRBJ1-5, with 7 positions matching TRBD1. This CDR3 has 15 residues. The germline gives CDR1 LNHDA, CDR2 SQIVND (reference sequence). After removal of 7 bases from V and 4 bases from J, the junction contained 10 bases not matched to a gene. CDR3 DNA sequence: TGTGCCAGTAACCCACGACAGGGACCAAATCAGCCCCAGCATTTT. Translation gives CASNPRQGPNQPQHF.

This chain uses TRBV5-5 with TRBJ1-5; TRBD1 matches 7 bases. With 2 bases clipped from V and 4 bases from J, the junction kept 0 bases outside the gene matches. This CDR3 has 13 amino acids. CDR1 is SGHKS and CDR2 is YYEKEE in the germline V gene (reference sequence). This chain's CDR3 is CASSFRGNQPQHF. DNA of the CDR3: TGTGCCAGCAGCTTCAGGGGGAATCAGCCCCAGCATTTT.

CDR3 in DNA: TGTGCCAGCAGCTTATCCCCATTCAGGTCTGGAAACACCATATATTTT. Translated, it gives CASSLSPFRSGNTIYF. The rearrangement uses TRBV7-9 and TRBJ1-3; D unclear. The CDR3 sequence is 16 residues long. Per germline, CDR1 SEHNR and CDR2 FQNEAQ (reference sequence). Trimming removed 2 bases from V and 1 base from J, with 12 bases in between.

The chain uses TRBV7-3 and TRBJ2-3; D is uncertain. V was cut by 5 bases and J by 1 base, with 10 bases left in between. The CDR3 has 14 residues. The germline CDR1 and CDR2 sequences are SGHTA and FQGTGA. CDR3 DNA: TGTGCCAGCAGCCCCTTTTCAGGCACAGATACGCAGTATTTT. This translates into CASSPFSGTDTQYF.

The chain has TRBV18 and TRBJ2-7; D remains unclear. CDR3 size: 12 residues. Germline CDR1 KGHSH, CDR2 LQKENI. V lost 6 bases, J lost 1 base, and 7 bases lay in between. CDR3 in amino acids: CASSPESYEQYF. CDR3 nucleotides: TGTGCCAGCTCGCCAGAGTCCTACGAGCAGTACTTC.

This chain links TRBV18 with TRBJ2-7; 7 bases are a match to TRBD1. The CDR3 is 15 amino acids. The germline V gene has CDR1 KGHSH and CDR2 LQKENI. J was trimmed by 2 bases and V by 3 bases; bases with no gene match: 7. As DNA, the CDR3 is TGTGCCAGCTCACCTAACCGGGACAGAGCCTACGAGCAGTACTTC. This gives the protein CASSPNRDRAYEQYF.

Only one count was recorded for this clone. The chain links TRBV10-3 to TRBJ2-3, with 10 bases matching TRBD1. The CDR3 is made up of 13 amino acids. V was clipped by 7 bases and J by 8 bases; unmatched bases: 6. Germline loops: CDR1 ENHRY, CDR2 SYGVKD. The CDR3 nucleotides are TGTGCCATCACCCGACAGGGGGCAGGTACGCAGTATTTT. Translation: CAITRQGAGTQYF.

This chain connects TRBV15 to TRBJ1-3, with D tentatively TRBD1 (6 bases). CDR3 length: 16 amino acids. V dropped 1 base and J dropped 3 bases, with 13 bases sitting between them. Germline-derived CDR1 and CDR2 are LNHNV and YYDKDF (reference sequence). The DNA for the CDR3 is TGTGCCACCAGCAGAGCCACGGACAGACGTGGAAACACCATATATTTT. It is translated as CATSRATDRRGNTIYF.

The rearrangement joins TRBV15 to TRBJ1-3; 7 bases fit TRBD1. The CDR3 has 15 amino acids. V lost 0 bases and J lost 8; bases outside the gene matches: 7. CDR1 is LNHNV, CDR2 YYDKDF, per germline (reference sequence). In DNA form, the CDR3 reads TGTGCCACCAGCAGAGATGGGACAGAGGGAGACACCATATATTTT. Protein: CATSRDGTEGDTIYF.

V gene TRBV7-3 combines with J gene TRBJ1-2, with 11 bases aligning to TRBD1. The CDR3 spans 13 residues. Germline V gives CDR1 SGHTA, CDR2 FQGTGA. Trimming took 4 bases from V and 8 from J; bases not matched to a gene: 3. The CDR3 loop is CASSSGQGVGYTF. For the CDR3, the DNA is TGTGCCAGCAGCTCGGGACAGGGGGTCGGCTACACCTTC. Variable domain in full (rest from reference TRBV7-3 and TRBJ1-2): GAGVSQTPSNKVTEKGKYVELRCDPISGHTALYWYRQSLGQGPEFLIYFQGTGAADDSGLPNDRFFAVRPEGSVSTLKIQRTERGDSAVYLCASSSGQGVGYTFGSGTRLTVV.